This TCR beta chain was recovered during a study of monozygotic twins with cystic fibrosis (dated by TCRdb to the early 2020s). Context from the whole study: Barcoded libraries were made from 2.5 to 3 micrograms of fragmented DNA using around 15 PCR cycles. TCR beta repertoires were compared within and between 16 monozygotic twin pairs with cystic fibrosis so that genetic influence on V and J gene usage could be assessed. The cohort comprised ten female and six male twin pairs aged about 2.0 to 36.4 years, median around 8.6 years, mostly children and adolescents. On the day of blood sampling, twins were ranked among 850 to 1,300 cohort participants for weight-for-height and for FEVPerc (FEV1 disease centile). Data for three of the twin pairs had been reported previously in another context. The full study reports these points: Simpson clonality was found to be generally low (median around 0.01), suggesting a naive-dominated repertoire, although higher clonality was observed in the most severely affected patients. The cohort was small, and no association was found between shared CDR3 numbers and age, concordance or disease severity. Significantly higher nucleotide-identical clonotype sharing was observed within monozygotic CF twin pairs than between unrelated CF individuals (P = 0.000026, Mann-Whitney). V gene usage was most similar to the co-twin for 13 of 16 pairs, and J usage for 8 of 16 pairs, suggesting genetic constraints.

Following the manufacturer's instructions, TCR beta CDR3 regions were amplified by multiplex PCR with the immunoSEQ immune profiling system. An Illumina NextSeq system was used to carry out the sequencing. From the authors' description of their analysis: Sequence data were processed on the immunoSEQ Analyzer platform, and clonality was calculated as the square root of Simpson's index of productive rearrangements. Similarity in V and J usage was quantified by Jensen-Shannon distance, and CDR3 generation probabilities were calculated with OLGA. Shared CDR3 sequences were searched against the immuneACCESS database (August 2020) and VDJdb (December 2020). TCRdb stores this immuneACCESS table with in-frame sequences only. Part of the clones is absent; in the studies checked, under half of the shortfall reflects unresolved V genes, and no reason is known for the rest. V, J and clone size are those of that table, while D and trimming were read from the DNA. Here the sample has 35,000 or so clones; over 70% occur a single time. Of the sample, roughly 1.5% falls within the top ten clones.

In the case of this clone: What antigen it recognizes has not been identified. Base qualities are not recorded, but no much larger clone differs from it by a single base.

The germline V gene (reference sequence) sets CDR1 to WNHNN and CDR2 to SYGVQD. Reading from cysteine to phenylalanine, the CDR3 counts 15 amino acids. CDR3 DNA only is kept here, 45 bases in frame from base 1. The junction carries 9 bases between V and J, which are trimmed by 0 bases and 4 bases respectively. The twin pairs came from the European Cystic Fibrosis Twin and Sibling Study Cohort, which recruited patients from 150 or so CF clinics across 14 European countries. Zygosity and CFTR genotype were confirmed in-house, and zygosity was tested by multiplex PCR of nine short tandem repeat loci. Peripheral blood was taken from each twin, and clinical parameters were recorded on the day of blood sampling. Genomic DNA was isolated from peripheral blood cells with phenol/chloroform and kept in TE buffer at 4 degrees C.

The receptor was isolated from a girl aged 2-15 years with cystic fibrosis. The chain is encoded by TRBV10-1 joined to TRBJ1-4; the D gene is possibly TRBD1, with 6 bases matching. Source material: blood. Here is the DNA: TGCGCCAGCAGTGAGTCGAGGACAGTTAATGAAAAACTGTTTTTT. Its protein product is CASSESRTVNEKLFF.